This TCR beta chain was recovered during a study of blood T cell repertoires in COVID-19 (dated by TCRdb to the early 2020s). Regarding the research as a whole: Samples from collaborators originated in the United States, Italy and Spain and spanned both the acute and convalescent phases of COVID-19. Subjects who had been exposed to COVID-19, were actively infected with it, or had recovered from it provided the deeply sampled blood TCRbeta repertoires that made up the dataset. The repertoires were made available in a free public database intended to serve as a resource for research on the immune response to SARS-CoV-2. The sample metadata nearly always contained a de-identified subject ID, COVID-19 status, age in years and sex. Samples were obtained from the ongoing ImmuneRACE study (first 160 participants) and from 1,200 or so subjects provided by 6 global collaborators. The prospective study material was composed of cDNA or gDNA derived from T cells, B-cell-depleted T cells, or PBMCs. Where available, HLA class I and class II types were taken from metadata supplied by the sample provider and were not determined by assay-based typing. The paper's findings and limits, for the study overall: Clinical and demographic metadata were provided uncurated, with the amount varying by source and participant.

Whole blood was collected in K2EDTA tubes by collaborating institutions according to the institutions' own protocols. For TCRbeta analysis, collaborators shipped samples in one of three forms: frozen whole blood, isolated PBMCs, or DNA extracted from either of those sample types. Remarks on this clone: Its antigen remains undetermined. Per-nucleotide qualities are absent, and no much larger clonotype sits a single base away.

TCRbeta CDR3 regions were amplified from genomic DNA using the immunoSEQ Assay, a bias-controlled multiplex PCR. Per the source publication's procedure: Nucleated cell counts per sample were estimated from amplification of reference gene primers within the assay. Sequence reads were collapsed and filtered to measure the absolute abundance of every unique TCRbeta CDR3 rearrangement. For each sample, productive Simpson clonality was calculated by taking the square root of Simpson's diversity index across productive rearrangements. TCRdb provides this immuneACCESS table in a form limited to in-frame rearrangements. Some clones are lacking; in checked studies, under half of them reflect an unresolved V gene, and why the rest are absent is not known. V and J calls and clone size follow that table, whereas D and trimming were derived from the DNA. Here the sample has about 80,000 clones; approximately 80% occur a single time. Roughly 12% of the sample rests with the top ten.

This TCR was sampled from a man older than 75 with acute or convalescent COVID-19. Sequenced sample: peripheral blood.

The DNA sequence is as follows: TGTGCCAGCAGCCCCAGACTAGCGGGGGGGCGCGAGCAGTACTTC. This sequence encodes CASSPRLAGGREQYF. The sequence is built from TRBV3-1 (or the pseudogene TRBV3-2) and TRBJ2-7; 14 nucleotides in the junction match TRBD2. Per the germline V gene (reference sequence), LGHDT is the CDR1 and YNNKEL is the CDR2. Counted from cysteine to phenylalanine, this CDR3 has 15 amino acids. CDR3 DNA only is kept here, 45 bases in frame from base 1. V is cut back by 4 bases and J by 6 bases, with 5 bases in the junction unmatched.